One sample yielded the 20 T cell receptor beta chains listed below, sequenced in a study of CD8 T cells in ankylosing spondylitis. Study-wide points: What seemed typical of ankylosing spondylitis blood was a TCR beta motif built from roughly 8 highly homologous variants.

TCRdb re-analysed the 5' RACE reads in MiXCR, keeping a single row per CDR3 protein. The table records about 500,000 distinct CDR3 sequences, about 13% of them present only once. Their specific antigens are unknown. Specimen: blood, either unsorted or a sorted T cell fraction (not recorded which). Receptor source: a male donor with ankylosing spondylitis.

The chain has TRBV21-1 and TRBJ2-7; TRBD1, the table's D call, was not compared with the DNA. TRBV21-1 is a listed pseudogene. This CDR3 region has 17 residues. CDR3 sequence reads: CASSKAAGSESHREQYV. The CDR3 nucleotides read TGTGCCAGCAGCAAAGCTGCAGGGTCAGAGAGTCATCGCGAGCAGTACGTC.

This clonotype has just one count. This chain connects TRBV30 to TRBJ1-2; 10 bases fit TRBD1. Trimming removed 1 base from V and 8 bases from J; junction bases left unmatched: 4. Per the germline V gene, CDR1 is GTSNPN and CDR2 is SVGIG (reference sequence). CDR3 length equals 13 residues. CDR3 sequence (DNA): TGTGCCTGGAGTGGACAGGGGGCTAGAGGCTACACCTTC. Its protein product is CAWSGQGARGYTF.

This clonotype has only one observation. V and J are TRBV15 and TRBJ2-3; TRBD2 matches 10 bases. Germline V gene lookup returns CDR1 LNHNV and CDR2 YYDKDF (reference sequence). V gave up 3 bases and J gave up 4 bases; unmatched junction bases: 1. This CDR3 contains 14 residues. The CDR3 is CATSSGLAADTQYF. The CDR3 DNA follows: TGTGCCACCAGCAGCGGACTAGCGGCAGATACGCAGTATTTT.

The chain joins TRBV15 to TRBJ2-2; no firm D call. The germline gives CDR1 LNHNV, CDR2 YYDKDF (reference sequence). The CDR3 runs 13 residues. The ends were cut back, 0 bases at V and 7 bases at J, with 6 bases in the middle. CDR3 loop: CATSRDRNGELFF. The CDR3 nucleotides are TGTGCCACCAGCAGAGATCGGAACGGGGAGCTGTTTTTT.

Details on this clonotype: Possible read error: a much larger clone is one base away. No conserved phenylalanine or tryptophan is present at the end of the CDR3, so a read error is the likely explanation. The chain is built from TRBV5-1 and TRBJ2-1; possible D gene TRBD2, 5 bases. Germline values: CDR1 SGHRS, CDR2 YFSETQ. V lost 2 bases to trimming and J lost 0 bases, with 12 bases between them. CDR3 length: 16 residues. CDR3 bases: TGCGCCAGCAGCTTACTAGAGTCAAGCTCCTACAATGAGCAGTTCTCC. Amino acids: CASSLLESSSYNEQFS.

This clonotype was observed at least ten times. The CDR3 is CASSQTGVNEQFF. In DNA form, the CDR3 reads TGCGCCAGCAGCCAGACAGGGGTGAATGAGCAGTTCTTC. This chain uses TRBV5-1 with TRBJ2-1, with 8 bases identical to TRBD1. Per germline, CDR1 SGHRS and CDR2 YFSETQ. This CDR3 has 13 residues. Unmatched junction bases numbered 4, after V lost 4 bases and J lost 7 bases.

This clonotype was recorded at least ten times. The chain is built from TRBV7-2 and TRBJ2-4; TRBD1 is a possible D gene (5 bases). V lost 4 bases to trimming and J lost 6 bases, with 10 bases between them. CDR1 and CDR2 from the germline V gene are SGHTA and FQGNSA. This CDR3 has 13 residues. The DNA for the CDR3 is TGTGCCAGCAGCTCCCGCCAGGGAAACATTCAGTACTTC. Amino acids: CASSSRQGNIQYF.

At least ten counts were recorded for this clonotype. The chain joins TRBV5-5 to TRBJ1-2; D is unresolved. This CDR3 has 12 residues. Trimming removed 3 bases from V and 4 bases from J, with 7 bases in between. Germline V gene data show CDR1 as SGHKS and CDR2 as YYEKEE (reference sequence). Here the CDR3 reads CASSSDTYGYTF. The CDR3 coding sequence is TGTGCCAGCAGCTCGGATACCTATGGCTACACCTTC.

V gene TRBV11-2 combines with J gene TRBJ2-1; the D gene is possibly TRBD1 (5 bases). The germline CDR1 and CDR2 sequences are SGHAT and FQNNGV. Trimming removed 0 bases from V and 5 bases from J, with 17 bases in between. This CDR3 region has 17 residues. CDR3: CASSLEFPETANNEQFF. CDR3 DNA sequence: TGTGCCAGCAGCTTAGAGTTCCCCGAGACAGCCAACAATGAGCAGTTCTTC.

This clonotype was counted a few times. The V and J genes are TRBV20-1 and TRBJ2-1; 10 nucleotides agree with TRBD2. With 6 bases clipped from V and 10 bases from J, the junction kept 9 bases outside the gene matches. CDR3 length equals 13 residues. Germline CDR1 and CDR2: DFQATT and SNEGSKA (reference sequence). CDR3 in amino acids: CSAWVSGRKEQFF. The CDR3 DNA sequence: TGCAGTGCATGGGTTAGCGGGAGGAAAGAGCAGTTCTTC.

This chain connects TRBV20-1 to TRBJ2-1; 9 positions agree with TRBD1. The CDR3 has 14 amino acids. After removal of 3 bases from V and 2 bases from J, the junction contained 2 bases not matched to a gene. In germline, CDR1 is DFQATT, CDR2 SNEGSKA (reference sequence). The DNA for the CDR3 is TGCAGTGCTAGGGGACAGGGACCCTACAATGAGCAGTTCTTC. This sequence encodes CSARGQGPYNEQFF.

A few counts support this clonotype. The chain links TRBV30 to TRBJ1-1, with 7 bases lining up with TRBD1. The CDR3 length is 15 residues. Looked up from germline, CDR1 is GTSNPN and CDR2 is SVGIG (reference sequence). J gave up 5 bases and V 2 bases, and 11 bases lay outside the gene matches. The CDR3 region has the DNA TGTGCCTGGAGTCGGCTCGACAGGGAGGGGACTGAAGCTTTCTTT. This encodes CAWSRLDREGTEAFF.

This chain uses TRBV24-1 with TRBJ2-7, with 9 bases fitting TRBD1. The junction had 10 bases not matched to a gene; V was cut back by 1 base and J by 1 base. Germline V CDR1 and CDR2: KGHDR, SFDVKD. The CDR3 contains 18 residues. The chain's CDR3 is CATSDLGPGTGRSYEQYV. The DNA of the CDR3 is TGTGCCACCAGTGATTTAGGCCCCGGGACAGGGCGTTCCTACGAGCAGTACGTC.

This clonotype was found many times. The chain employs TRBV10-3 and TRBJ1-2, with D possibly being TRBD1 (5 bases). Per the germline V gene, CDR1 is ENHRY and CDR2 is SYGVKD. CDR3 length equals 15 residues. Trimming stripped 0 bases from V and 8 bases from J, with 16 bases between. CDR3 loop: CAISESGAGQGGYTF. The CDR3 bases are TGTGCCATCAGTGAGTCCGGAGCAGGCCAGGGAGGCTACACCTTC.

The V call is TRBV24-1, the J call TRBJ1-1; TRBD1 aligns across 8 bases. Germline trimming cut 9 bases from V and 1 base from J; bases unmatched to any gene: 3. Germline CDR1 is KGHDR and CDR2 is SFDVKD. The length of the CDR3 is 13 residues. CDR3 sequence: CATAGTGNTEAFF. For the CDR3, the DNA is TGTGCCACCGCCGGGACAGGGAACACTGAAGCTTTCTTT.

This clonotype occurred a few times. Relative to the germline gene, one junction end is altered; a read error may explain this. The chain employs TRBV5-1 and TRBJ2-4; the D is unclear. CDR3 length equals 14 residues. From germline, CDR1 is SGHRS and CDR2 YFSETQ. CDR3 amino acids: CASSLQPPNNIQYF. The CDR3 DNA reads as TGCGCCAGCAGCTTACAACCCCCCAACAACATTCAGTACTTC.

This clonotype was counted many times. The junction and the germline gene differ at one end; a read error may be behind it. The chain recombines TRBV5-1 with TRBJ1-1, with D maybe TRBD1 (6 bases). The CDR3 loop spans 13 amino acids. From germline, CDR1 is SGHRS and CDR2 YFSETQ. This CDR3 reads CASSGQLNTEAFF. CDR3 nucleotides: TGTGCCAGCAGTGGACAGCTAAACACTGAAGCTTTCTTT.

This clonotype has only a few counts. The chain combines TRBV10-3 with TRBJ2-1, with 9 bases aligning to TRBD2. CDR1 and CDR2 (germline): ENHRY, SYGVKD. The CDR3 is 17 residues long. V was clipped by 0 bases and J by 4 bases; unmatched bases: 7. The CDR3 DNA sequence: TGTGCCATCAGTGAGTCGGGTAGCGGGAGAGGGTACAATGAGCAGTTCTTC. Its translation: CAISESGSGRGYNEQFF.

A few counts support this clonotype. V is TRBV6-1 and J is TRBJ2-7; 12 bases are a match to TRBD1. CDR3 length equals 15 residues. V lost 6 bases and J lost 4; bases outside the gene matches: 7. The germline V gene encodes CDR1 MNHNS and CDR2 SASEGT. CDR3 sequence reads: CASRLGQGAWYEQYF. The CDR3 coding sequence is TGTGCCAGCAGATTGGGACAGGGGGCTTGGTACGAGCAGTACTTC.

The sample holds many counts of this clonotype. The genes are TRBV15 and TRBJ2-7; tentatively, D is TRBD2 (6 bases). Germline V gene lookup returns CDR1 LNHNV and CDR2 YYDKDF (reference sequence). CDR3 length: 14 amino acids. V dropped 7 bases and J dropped 2 bases, with 15 bases sitting between them. CDR3 DNA sequence: TGTGCCACCATACGGGACCGGGAGACCTACGAGCAGTACTTC. Its translation: CATIRDRETYEQYF.